This T cell receptor (beta chain) was found in a study of CXCR3-negative and CXCR3-positive naive CD8 T cells. General study points: Partially decreased CXCR3 expression was recorded after cryopreservation, and fresh PBMCs were used in most assays. TRB CDR3s of CXCR3-positive naive cells were more hydrophobic than those of CXCR3-negative naive cells. Comparably high diversity was seen in both naive subsets, and much lower diversity in memory CD8+ cells.

The CDR3 runs to 16 residues. The germline V gene encodes CDR1 SQVTM and CDR2 ANQGSEA. Preparation of TRB cDNA libraries relied on 5' RACE carrying UMI labels. With the 5' RACE reads reprocessed, TCRdb shows one record per CDR3 protein and no DNA. The record lists around 90,000 distinct CDR3 sequences, of which the ten most abundant hold about 1%. Cells that were CD45RO-CCR7+CD27+CD95- constituted naive CD8+ T cells. Note on this clonotype: Its antigen is currently unknown.

The chain employs TRBV29-1 and TRBJ2-5; TCRdb indicates TRBD1, and absent DNA this call remains unverified. This receptor was obtained from a human donor in good health. Some clones in this sample may be carry-over from other donors' samples. The sample was naive CXCR3- CD8+ T cells from blood. Subset here: CD45RO-CCR7+CD27+CD95- naive CD8+ T cells lacking CXCR3 (TNR3-). The CDR3 loop is CSVVPTWDNPQETQYF. Filled out from reference TRBV29-1 and TRBJ2-5, the complete variable domain reads SAVISQKPSRDICQRGTSLTIQCQVDSQVTMMFWYRQQPGQSLTLIATANQGSEATYESGFVIDKFPISRPNLTFSTLTVSNMSPEDSSIYLCSVVPTWDNPQETQYFGPGTRLLVL.